The 8 T cell receptor beta chains below were found in one sample sequenced in a study of blood T cell repertoires in COVID-19. Method: immunoSEQ multiplex PCR; TCRdb's copy keeps in-frame clones and lacks some. This table holds around 77,000 clones, around 85% found once. Sample: peripheral blood. The receptor source for this set is a man older than 75 with acute or convalescent COVID-19.

The chain employs TRBV11-2 and TRBJ2-1; possibly TRBD2 for D (5 bases). CDR1 is SGHAT and CDR2 is FQNNGV in the germline V gene. The V end lost 1 base, the J end lost 3 bases, and 7 bases lay between the germline ends. There are 14 residues in the CDR3. This chain's CDR3 is CASSLGTFYNEQFF. CDR3 coding DNA: TGTGCCAGCAGCTTAGGGACTTTCTACAATGAGCAGTTCTTC.

This rearrangement joins TRBV5-6 to TRBJ2-7, with 7 positions matching TRBD2. V lost 0 bases, J lost 6 bases, and 6 bases stayed unmatched. Per the germline V gene, CDR1 is SGHDT and CDR2 is YYEEEE. The CDR3 is 14 amino acids. CDR3 protein: CASSLAGGMSEQYF. CDR3 coding DNA: TGTGCCAGCAGCTTGGCGGGAGGAATGAGCGAGCAGTACTTC.

V gene TRBV6-1 combines with J gene TRBJ2-4, with D possibly being TRBD1 (6 bases). CDR1 MNHNS and CDR2 SASEGT come from the germline V gene. The V and J ends lost 2 bases and 0 bases respectively, with 8 bases between them. This CDR3 has 15 residues. CDR3 in amino acids: CASSESQGAKNIQYF. In DNA, the CDR3 is TGTGCCAGCAGTGAATCACAGGGAGCCAAAAACATTCAGTACTTC.

The V and J genes are TRBV4-3 and TRBJ2-7, with TRBD1 identical over 9 bases. The V segment lost 1 base and the J segment 4 bases; nucleotides outside the gene matches: 8. CDR3 length equals 16 residues. Looked up from germline, CDR1 is LGHNA and CDR2 is YSLEER. This CDR3 is CASSQVWTGVGYEQYF. The DNA for the CDR3 is TGCGCCAGCAGCCAAGTATGGACAGGGGTGGGTTACGAGCAGTACTTC.

V and J are TRBV5-1 and TRBJ2-1, with TRBD1 matching 10 bases. CDR3 length: 17 amino acids. Trimming took 0 bases from V and 0 from J; bases not matched to a gene: 3. Germline V CDR1 and CDR2: SGHRS, YFSETQ. CDR3 sequence reads: CASSLERTGGSYNEQFF. The CDR3 DNA sequence: TGCGCCAGCAGCTTGGAACGGACAGGGGGCTCCTACAATGAGCAGTTCTTC.

V is TRBV11-3 and J is TRBJ2-5, with TRBD2 as a possible D gene (5 bases). The CDR3 consists of 14 residues. CDR1 is SGHNT, CDR2 YENEEA, per germline. Trimming removed 1 base from V and 4 bases from J, with 10 bases in between. The CDR3 DNA is TGTGCCAGCAGCTTAGGAGGGAGAGGAGAGACCCAGTACTTC. It is translated as CASSLGGRGETQYF.

The gene calls are TRBV6-2 or TRBV6-3 and TRBJ2-5, with D possibly matching TRBD1 (6 bases). V lost 2 bases, J lost 5 bases, and 15 bases lay in between. The CDR3 contains 15 residues. Germline CDR1 MNHEY, CDR2 SVGEGT. The CDR3 bases are TGTGCCAGCAGTTACCTCGGCAGGGGAAGCGAGACCCAGTACTTC. Its translation is CASSYLGRGSETQYF.

V and J are TRBV7-2 and TRBJ2-1; TRBD2 agrees at 14 bases. The germline V gene encodes CDR1 SGHTA and CDR2 FQGNSA. V trimming: 5 bases; J trimming: 6 bases; junction bases outside the gene matches: 3. CDR3 length equals 15 residues. The CDR3 DNA reads TGTGCCAGCAGCACGGGGACTAGCGGGAGCAATGAGCAGTTCTTC. The encoded protein is CASSTGTSGSNEQFF.